This T cell receptor (beta chain) was retrieved from a study of graft-versus-host responses after intestinal transplantation. Study-level information: Isolated intestinal, liver-intestinal, or multivisceral transplants were what recipients had. Anti-thymocyte globulin served as induction for all recipients, who then took tacrolimus and steroids for about 3 years.

The germline CDR1 and CDR2 sequences are MRHNA and SNTAGT. The CDR3 is 15 residues long. V lost 6 bases to trimming and J lost 5 bases, with 16 bases between them. Intraepithelial plus lamina propria lymphocytes were released by processing graft tissue. Study observations and caveats: Individuals who had graft-donor T cell macrochimerism had allografts that showed high graft-versus-host to host-versus-graft clonal ratios. Detection of GvH clones occurred in recipient marrow, and some had their first appearance in ileum or blood.

With respect to this clone: Its antigen is not identified.

Sequencing used immunoSEQ multiplex PCR; TCRdb keeps in-frame clones, though not all of them. The sample holds 6,000 to 8,000 clones, 83% seen once. The chain combines TRBV6-4 with TRBJ2-2; D is unclear. Sequenced material: ileum tissue, taken just under 310 days after intestinal transplant. The sequence came from a human patient who received an intestinal transplant, so some T cells may come from the graft donor. Here the CDR3 reads CASSESDLVTGELFF. The CDR3 coding sequence is TGTGCCAGCAGCGAAAGCGATCTAGTAACCGGGGAGCTGTTTTTT.